Listed below are T cell receptor beta chains from one sample, sequenced in a study of blood T cell repertoires in COVID-19. Profiled with immunoSEQ multiplex PCR; TCRdb holds only in-frame clones, not every one. The data show approximately 190,000 clones, with 90% seen just once and approximately 0.5% held by the top ten. Sequenced material: peripheral blood. The receptor set was obtained from a man aged 45-65 years with acute or convalescent COVID-19. CDR3s include the opening cysteine and the closing phenylalanine or tryptophan. Each record gives: CDR3 protein, CDR3 DNA, clone size, V gene, J gene, D gene. D genes are given only for firm matches. The size entry is marked missing in some rows and otherwise reads once, few, many or a size class.

cdr3_aa: CASSLSTGELFF; cdr3_nt: TGTGCCAGCAGCTTGTCAACCGGGGAGCTGTTTTTT; clone_size: .; v_call: TRBV7-9; j_call: TRBJ2-2; d_call: .
cdr3_aa: CASSDLGQGGAEAFF; cdr3_nt: TGTGCCAGCAGCGACCTAGGACAAGGGGGGGCTGAAGCTTTCTTT; clone_size: few; v_call: TRBV6-5; j_call: TRBJ1-1; d_call: .
cdr3_aa: CASRRDWRGGQGNTIYF; cdr3_nt: TGTGCCAGCAGACGGGATTGGCGGGGGGGACAAGGAAACACCATATATTTT; clone_size: .; v_call: TRBV27; j_call: TRBJ1-3; d_call: .
cdr3_aa: CASSPPLMERGTQNIQYF; cdr3_nt: TGTGCCAGCAGCCCCCCCCTGATGGAGCGCGGGACCCAAAACATTCAGTACTTC; clone_size: .; v_call: TRBV13; j_call: TRBJ2-4; d_call: .
cdr3_aa: CASSPYPPLAGGETQYF; cdr3_nt: TGCGCCAGCAGCCCCTACCCCCCGCTAGCGGGAGGAGAGACCCAGTACTTC; clone_size: once; v_call: TRBV4-1; j_call: TRBJ2-5; d_call: TRBD2
cdr3_aa: CASRRTGRQGPGELFF; cdr3_nt: TGTGCCAGCAGAAGGACAGGGAGACAGGGACCCGGGGAGCTGTTTTTT; clone_size: .; v_call: TRBV7-9; j_call: TRBJ2-2; d_call: TRBD1
cdr3_aa: CASSPPLQGANGYTF; cdr3_nt: TGTGCCAGCTCACCACCGTTACAGGGGGCAAATGGCTACACCTTC; clone_size: .; v_call: TRBV18; j_call: TRBJ1-2; d_call: TRBD1
cdr3_aa: CASSSQGIGGEKLFF; cdr3_nt: TGTGCCAGCAGCTCACAGGGGATAGGAGGTGAAAAACTGTTTTTT; clone_size: .; v_call: TRBV7-9; j_call: TRBJ1-4; d_call: TRBD1
cdr3_aa: CASSQETSGSDTQYF; cdr3_nt: TGCGCCAGCAGCCAAGAAACTAGCGGGTCAGATACGCAGTATTTT; clone_size: .; v_call: TRBV4-3; j_call: TRBJ2-3; d_call: TRBD2
cdr3_aa: CAWRGGPSGELFF; cdr3_nt: TGTGCCTGGAGGGGGGGGCCGTCCGGGGAGCTGTTTTTT; clone_size: .; v_call: TRBV30; j_call: TRBJ2-2; d_call: .
cdr3_aa: CAISDPGLGQETQYF; cdr3_nt: TGTGCCATCAGTGATCCGGGACTAGGACAAGAGACCCAGTACTTC; clone_size: .; v_call: TRBV10-3; j_call: TRBJ2-5; d_call: TRBD2
cdr3_aa: CASSAGGTWEWSYNEQFF; cdr3_nt: TGTGCCAGCAGCGCCGGGGGGACGTGGGAGTGGTCCTACAATGAGCAGTTCTTC; clone_size: .; v_call: TRBV9; j_call: TRBJ2-1; d_call: TRBD2
cdr3_aa: CASSSDRDTEAFF; cdr3_nt: TGTGCCAGCAGCTCGGACAGGGACACTGAAGCTTTCTTT; clone_size: once; v_call: TRBV6-2/TRBV6-3; j_call: TRBJ1-1; d_call: TRBD1
cdr3_aa: CASSGRGTDYEQYF; cdr3_nt: TGTGCCAGCAGCGGTCGGGGGACTGACTACGAGCAGTACTTC; clone_size: .; v_call: TRBV13; j_call: TRBJ2-7; d_call: .
cdr3_aa: CASGGTGFSPLHF; cdr3_nt: TGTGCCAGCGGGGGGACAGGGTTTTCACCCCTCCACTTT; clone_size: once; v_call: TRBV27; j_call: TRBJ1-6; d_call: TRBD1
cdr3_aa: CASSWGTSGRGGASHPPDTQYF; cdr3_nt: TGTGCCAGCAGCTGGGGGACTAGCGGGAGAGGCGGGGCCTCACACCCCCCAGATACGCAGTATTTT; clone_size: once; v_call: TRBV7-3; j_call: TRBJ2-3; d_call: TRBD2
cdr3_aa: CASSPPAPETQYF; cdr3_nt: TGTGCCAGCTCACCACCGGCACCGGAGACCCAGTACTTC; clone_size: .; v_call: TRBV18; j_call: TRBJ2-5; d_call: .